This T cell receptor beta chain stems from a study of early T cells in non-severe SARS-CoV-2 infection (dated by TCRdb to the early 2020s). With regard to the full study: Bulk RNA from unsorted whole blood was used for TCR sequencing, so alpha and beta chains could not be paired.

To prepare the library, 5' RACE was applied. Sequencing was carried out with a NextSeq 500. To correct for sequencing error and PCR bias, the TCR library protocol tagged individual cDNA molecules with unique molecular identifiers. TCR alpha and beta chains were both sequenced, and the abundances of alpha and beta sequences in each sample were closely correlated with each other. The authors' pipeline ran thus. Decombinator V4 was used to perform V gene, J gene and CDR3 annotation of TCR sequences. Expanded TCRs were defined as changing significantly between any two time points under a Poisson model with p below 0.0001. TCR abundances were normalised to the total number of TCRs sequenced per sample and expressed as counts per million. MAIT TCRs were defined by TRAV1-2 paired with TRAJ12, TRAJ20 or TRAJ33, and iNKT TCRs by TRAV10 paired with TRAJ18. VDJdb, accessed 1 November 2021, was searched for CMV, EBV and SARS-CoV-2 annotated TCRs, with TCRs annotated for multiple antigens excluded. TCRdb passed the public sequencing reads through fastp at Q25 and MiXCR, retaining productive beta sequences. Each entry is one CDR3 protein sequence, shown with its most common DNA and genes. The V and J calls were determined by TCRdb, not by the authors. This sample holds tens of thousands of distinct CDR3 sequences; under 5% were observed only once. The ten largest clones take up 9% to 10% of the sample.

This clonotype was seen repeatedly, ten times or more. The target of this receptor is not known. No quality values exist for individual bases; no much larger clone is one base distant. Broader findings and caveats from the paper: VDJdb matching was skewed toward anti-spike CD8 responses and likely underestimated virus-specific expansions by missing private and CD4 specificities.

CDR1 and CDR2, looked up from the germline V gene, are MDHEN and SYDVKM. From its cysteine to its phenylalanine, the CDR3 spans 14 amino acids. The sequence is cut down to CDR3 DNA, 42 bases in frame from base 1. V is pared back by 6 bases and J by 1 base, with 12 bases lying between the germline termini. The study was a case-control design nested within a healthcare worker cohort in London, UK, with weekly nasopharyngeal swab PCR tests and blood sampling. Healthcare workers were recruited during the week of the UK lockdown, between 23 and 31 March 2020, and followed weekly for up to roughly 16 weeks.

The origin of this receptor is an adult who was a healthcare worker with PCR-confirmed SARS-CoV-2 infection or an uninfected control (not recorded which). Sequenced: whole blood. The V and J segments used are TRBV28 and TRBJ1-1, and possibly TRBD1, on 5 matching bases. The CDR3: CASRPPDRNTEAFF. The DNA sequence reads TGTGCCAGCAGACCTCCTGACAGGAACACTGAAGCTTTCTTT.